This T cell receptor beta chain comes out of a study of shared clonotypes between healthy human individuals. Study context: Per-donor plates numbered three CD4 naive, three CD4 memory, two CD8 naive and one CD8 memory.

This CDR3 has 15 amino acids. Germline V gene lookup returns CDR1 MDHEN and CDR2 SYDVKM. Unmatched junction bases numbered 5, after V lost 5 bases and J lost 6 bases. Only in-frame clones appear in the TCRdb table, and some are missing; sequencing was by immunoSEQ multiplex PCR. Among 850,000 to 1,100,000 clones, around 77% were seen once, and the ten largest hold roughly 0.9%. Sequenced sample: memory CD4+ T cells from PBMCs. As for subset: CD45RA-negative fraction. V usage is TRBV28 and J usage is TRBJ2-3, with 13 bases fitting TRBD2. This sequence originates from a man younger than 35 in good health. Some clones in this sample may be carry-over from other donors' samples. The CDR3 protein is CASSLTSGRVDTQYF. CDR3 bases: TGTGCCAGCAGTCTCACTAGCGGGAGGGTGGATACGCAGTATTTT. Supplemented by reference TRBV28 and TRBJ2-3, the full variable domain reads DVKVTQSSRYLVKRTGEKVFLECVQDMDHENMFWYRQDPGLGLRLIYFSYDVKMKEKGDIPEGYSVSREKKERFSLILESASTNQTSMYLCASSLTSGRVDTQYFGPGTRLTVL.